What follows describes a single TCR beta chain. A read error may be the cause here, since a much bigger clone is one base away. This sample stems from a study of regulatory T cells in long-lasting Graves disease. Time point given: newly diagnosed GD, antithyroid drugs for less than 3 months. Construction of the TCR library relied on RNA isolated from PBMCs. Staff drew approximately 10 milliliters of peripheral blood into EDTA tubes. The CDR3 runs 17 residues. Germline V gene sequence: CDR1 MDHEN, CDR2 SYDVKM. The V and J ends lost 4 bases and 3 bases, in that order; junction bases with no gene match: 14. CDR3 regions were amplified by Arm-PCR using iRepertoire HTBI primers to build TCR beta libraries. TCRdb processed the multiplex PCR reads anew with MiXCR; each CDR3 protein has one entry. In the table there are around 450,000 distinct CDR3 sequences, just under 15% of which are singletons. In addition, the sample was reused for a study of T cells in Graves' hyperthyroidism and ophthalmopathy. That source notes: A 13 V-J model separated ophthalmopathy from stable hyperthyroidism.

The clonotype was recovered from a woman aged 25 to 45 with Graves disease. The sample in question was peripheral blood mononuclear cells (PBMCs), obtained at new diagnosis, from a patient treated with antithyroid drugs. V and J are TRBV28 and TRBJ2-7; 8 bases align to TRBD2. CDR3 sequence reads: CASSSNSGGDTNYEQYF. The CDR3 nucleotides read TGTGCCAGCAGTTCCAACTCCGGGGGGGACACCAACTACGAGCAGTACTTC.